Shown below are 8 T cell receptor beta chains from a single sample sequenced in a study of neoadjuvant anti-PD-1 for oral cavity cancer. TCRdb keeps only in-frame clones here, not all; method: immunoSEQ multiplex PCR. The sample carries about 15,000 clones, roughly two fifths recorded once. Specified time point: after neoadjuvant nivolumab, at surgical resection. The material was tumor tissue, obtained after nivolumab (anti-PD-1) treatment. The receptors derive from a person aged 40 to 85 with oral cavity squamous cell carcinoma.

The chain is built from TRBV11-2 and TRBJ1-2; D uncertain. Germline loops: CDR1 SGHAT, CDR2 FQNNGV. Trimming took off 1 base at V and 2 bases at J, with 8 bases between the two ends. The length of the CDR3 is 14 residues. DNA of the CDR3: TGTGCCAGCAGCTTAGCGGACGGGAACTATGGCTACACCTTC. It codes for CASSLADGNYGYTF.

The genes are TRBV2 and TRBJ1-1; D is undetermined. The V end was cut by 6 bases, the J end by 0 bases, with 11 bases between. CDR3 length equals 14 residues. Germline V lookup: CDR1 SNHLY, CDR2 FYNNEI. The CDR3 protein is CASRQNEVNTEAFF. The CDR3 region has the DNA TGTGCCAGCAGACAGAATGAAGTGAACACTGAAGCTTTCTTT. Together with reference TRBV2 and TRBJ1-1, the CDR3 gives the full variable domain: EPEVTQTPSHQVTQMGQEVILRCVPISNHLYFYWYRQILGQKVEFLVSFYNNEISEKSEIFDDQFSVERPDGSNFTLKIRSTKLEDSAMYFCASRQNEVNTEAFFGQGTRLTVV.

CDR3 nucleotide sequence: TGTGCCAGCACCTACCCGGGCGGGAACACTGAAGCTTTCTTT. It codes for CASTYPGGNTEAFF. The chain employs TRBV6-5 and TRBJ1-1, with D unclear. The CDR3 extends over 14 amino acids. Germline V gene lookup returns CDR1 MNHEY and CDR2 SVGAGI. The ends were cut back, 7 bases at V and 1 base at J, with 13 bases in the middle.

The DNA of the CDR3 is TGTGCCAGCAGCTTACGAGCGTTTCACAATGAGCAGTTCTTC. It encodes CASSLRAFHNEQFF. J is TRBJ2-1 and V is TRBV7-9, with D uncertain. CDR1 SEHNR and CDR2 FQNEAQ come from the germline V gene (reference sequence). Trimming removed 2 bases from V and 5 bases from J, with 10 bases in between. There are 14 residues in the CDR3.

This rearrangement joins TRBV5-5 to TRBJ2-7; 12 bases align to TRBD2. The germline gives CDR1 SGHKS, CDR2 YYEKEE (reference sequence). V was pared by 3 bases and J by 3 bases, with 10 bases of the junction left unmatched. The CDR3 totals 17 residues. CDR3 sequence reads: CASSSRHLTSGGYEQYF. The CDR3 DNA follows: TGTGCCAGCAGCTCTCGCCACTTGACTAGCGGGGGCTACGAGCAGTACTTC.

The gene calls are TRBV11-2 and TRBJ1-4, with D possibly TRBD1 on 5 matching bases. Trimming removed 1 base from V and 10 bases from J, with 13 bases in between. The germline V gene has CDR1 SGHAT and CDR2 FQNNGV. The length of the CDR3 is 14 residues. The DNA of the CDR3 is TGTGCCAGCAGCTTAGTAAGGGACGGAGGAAAACTGTTTTTT. This codes for CASSLVRDGGKLFF.

The chain recombines TRBV7-8 with TRBJ1-2; D uncertain. Trimming removed 5 bases at V and 6 bases at J, with 13 bases between. CDR1 is SGHVS and CDR2 is FQNEAQ in the germline V gene. The CDR3 consists of 13 residues. The CDR3 region is CASSLGLRDGYTF. The CDR3 coding sequence is TGTGCCAGCAGCCTGGGCCTTAGGGATGGCTACACCTTC.

This chain uses TRBV4-1 with TRBJ1-6; tentatively, D is TRBD1 (5 bases). Trimming cost V 0 bases and J 0 bases, with 9 bases left between them. Germline V gene data show CDR1 as MGHRA and CDR2 as YSYEKL. The CDR3 contains 17 residues. The chain's CDR3 is CASSQDAGGSYNSPLHF. CDR3 nucleotides: TGCGCCAGCAGCCAAGATGCGGGGGGCTCCTATAATTCACCCCTCCACTTT.